This TCR beta chain emerged from a study of OX40 agonist ivuxolimab in advanced cancers. Notes on the research overall: Ivuxolimab, which targeted the costimulatory receptor OX40 (CD134), was an agonistic, fully human IgG2 monoclonal antibody. The paper covers the monotherapy dose-escalation part of the phase I ivuxolimab trial, which included N ≈ 50 patients. Of the roughly 50 dose-escalation patients, hepatocellular carcinoma was present in approximately 20, melanoma in approximately 15, renal cell carcinoma in 9 and head and neck cancer in 9. In the dose-escalation cohort, 82.7% of patients were male, and the mean age was approximately 60 years, with a range of about 23 to 90. The point of sequencing TCRbeta in the periphery was to test whether ivuxolimab changed TCR sequence diversity and drove clonal T-cell expansion. Patients were allowed to have had prior anti-PD-1, anti-PD-L1 or anti-CTLA-4 therapy, and around two fifths of the dose-escalation patients had been treated with checkpoint inhibitors. Intravenous ivuxolimab was administered to patients every 2 weeks at six dose levels: 0.01, 0.1, 0.3, 1.5, 3 and 10 mg/kg. Partial responses were achieved by three dose-escalation patients, of whom one had hepatocellular carcinoma and two had cutaneous melanoma. Overall study outcomes, separate from this receptor: In the 0.1-3.0 mg/kg groups, partial responders were among the patients with the lowest normalized peripheral clonal expansion, particularly in CD8+ T cells. At doses from 0.1 to 3.0 mg/kg, clonal expansion was seen in both CD4+ and CD8+ blood T cells between baseline and week 6. Low levels of normalized T-cell clonal expansion were also seen in some patients who did not respond. On average, CD8+ T cells showed more expanded clones than CD4+ T cells after ivuxolimab. The antigen specificity of the peripheral T cells that underwent clonal expansion was not determined.

Its CDR3 holds 18 amino acids, cysteine through phenylalanine. Solely the CDR3 DNA is kept, with 54 bases framed from the first base. CDR1 and CDR2 are read off the germline V gene (reference sequence) as MNHEY and SMNVEV. V loses 3 bases at its end and J loses 1 base; junction bases beyond the gene matches: 14. About this clone: It lacks a known antigen. Base quality data are lacking; no much larger clone is found one base away.

The trial excluded patients who had a history of autoimmune disease or were on systemic immunosuppression. Peripheral blood for TCR sequencing was collected from all dose cohorts at baseline, on cycle 4 day 1, and on cycle 7 day 1. The samples were drawn from a first-in-human, open-label, multicenter phase I dose-escalation trial of ivuxolimab. Adults with locally advanced or metastatic melanoma, renal cell carcinoma, hepatocellular carcinoma or head and neck squamous cell carcinoma were enrolled in the trial. CD4+ and CD8+ T cells were sorted separately from peripheral blood before TCR sequencing. To sequence the TCRbeta CDR3 region, genomic DNA was isolated from the sorted cells. TCRbeta CDR3 regions were sequenced using the immunoSEQ Assay. In its TCRdb copy, this immuneACCESS table keeps in-frame sequences only and misses some clones. Where compared with another copy, unresolved V genes explain less than half of these, and the others have no known cause. The sample has approximately 50,000 clones on record, 93% of them singletons. The ten most abundant clones make up approximately 20% of the sample.

The V and J genes are TRBV27 and TRBJ1-2, with 7 central nucleotides matching TRBD1. The source material was CD4+ or CD8+ T cells sorted from blood, sampled in a trial of the OX40 agonist ivuxolimab. This TCR was sampled from an adult with an advanced solid tumor such as melanoma, head and neck, liver or kidney cancer. The CDR3 here reads CASSFLGGVSPLNYGYTF. The DNA reads as follows: TGTGCCAGCAGTTTTTTAGGGGGCGTGAGCCCCCTTAACTATGGCTACACCTTC.